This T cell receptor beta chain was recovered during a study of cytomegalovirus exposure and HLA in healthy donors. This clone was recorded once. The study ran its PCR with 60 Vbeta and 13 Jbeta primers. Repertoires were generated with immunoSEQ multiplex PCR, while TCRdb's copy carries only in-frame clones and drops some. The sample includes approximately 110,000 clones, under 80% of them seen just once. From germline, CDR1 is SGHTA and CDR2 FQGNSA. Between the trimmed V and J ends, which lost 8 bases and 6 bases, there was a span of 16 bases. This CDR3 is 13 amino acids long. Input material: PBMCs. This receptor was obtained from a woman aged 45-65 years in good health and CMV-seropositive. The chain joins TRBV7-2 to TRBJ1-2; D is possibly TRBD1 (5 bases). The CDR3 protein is CASSFSGGDGYTF. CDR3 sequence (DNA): TGTGCCAGCTCTTTCTCGGGAGGGGATGGCTACACCTTC.